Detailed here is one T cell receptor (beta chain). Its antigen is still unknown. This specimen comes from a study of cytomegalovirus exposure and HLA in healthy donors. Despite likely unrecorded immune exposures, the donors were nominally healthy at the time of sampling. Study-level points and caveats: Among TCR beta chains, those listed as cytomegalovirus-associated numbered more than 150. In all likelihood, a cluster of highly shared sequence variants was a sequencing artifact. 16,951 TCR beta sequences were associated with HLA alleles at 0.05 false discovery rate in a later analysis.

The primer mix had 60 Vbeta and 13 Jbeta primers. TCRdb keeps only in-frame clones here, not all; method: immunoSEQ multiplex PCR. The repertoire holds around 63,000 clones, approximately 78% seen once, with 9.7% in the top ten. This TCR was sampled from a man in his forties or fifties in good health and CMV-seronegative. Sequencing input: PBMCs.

The CDR3 reads CASSLGTSGRLMETQYF. CDR3 DNA sequence: TGCGCCAGCAGCTTGGGGACTAGCGGGAGGCTGATGGAGACGCAGTATTTT. V usage is TRBV5-1 and J usage is TRBJ2-3; the match to TRBD2 covers 14 bases. CDR3 length equals 17 residues. From germline, CDR1 is SGHRS and CDR2 YFSETQ. With V trimmed by 0 bases and J by 9 bases, 9 bases remained unmatched.